This paragraph covers one TCR beta chain sequence. Its antigen is not yet known. Qualities for individual bases were not recorded, and no much larger clone is one base off. The trim is 5 bases for V and 1 base for J, with a gap of 17 bases between the germline ends. The germline V gene provides CDR1 MNHEY and CDR2 SVGAGI. The CDR3 goes from the cysteine to the phenylalanine over 16 residues. Left in the record is the CDR3 DNA by itself, 48 bases read in frame from the first base. Every donor was a healthy Caucasian. The entry originates in a study of identical twins (dated by TCRdb to about 2016). About the investigation overall: TCR alpha and beta repertoires from monozygotic twins, unrelated adults of various ages and cord blood were deep-sequenced to test whether fetal clonotypes persist. To rule out contamination, the twin experiments were replicated at different times with different library preparation protocols.

The full study reports these points: In monozygotic twins, out-of-frame TCR alpha sharing was systematically underestimated by recombination models, although the models agreed with sharing between unrelated individuals. Because the same donors could not be followed over many years, the conclusions relied on cross-sectional statistical analysis. Compared with coincidental sharing between unrelated individuals, out-of-frame TCR alpha sequences shared between twins had an excess of sequences with low generation probability. Fewer insertions were carried by abundant cord blood beta clonotypes, a similar but weaker trend appeared in young adult naive repertoires, and no such trend appeared in memory repertoires. In beta out-of-frame sequences, excess twin sharing was weaker, because having fewer shared sequences lowered the signal-to-noise ratio. Zero-insertion analyses could be partly confounded by invariant T cells such as MAIT and iNKT, although diverse VJ usage argued against such confounding for most clonotypes.

The library was produced with 5' RACE. Sequenced using an Illumina HiSeq 2000. A universal primer binding site was introduced by template switching, and a unique molecular identifier was present in the final cDNA, enabling accurate counting of TCR cDNA molecules. Specific primers in the conserved constant-segment region were used to synthesize first-strand cDNA for TCR alpha and beta chains. To control for contamination, every cDNA library was double barcoded, receiving both a SMART-Mk sample barcode and Illumina barcodes. Two successive PCR steps introduced TruSeq adapter sequences along with Illumina sample barcodes. Sequencing of the TCR alpha and beta cDNA libraries was done on the Illumina HiSeq platform using custom primers. Turning to the authors' computational methods: MiGEC was used to process raw reads and extract unique molecular identifiers, and MiXCR was used to find CDR3 positions. For each individual, recombination models were inferred using an EM algorithm with the repgenHMM and IGoR tools. The analysis of shared clonotypes was done with the tcR package in R, with sharing normalized by the product of cloneset sizes. Out-of-frame nonproductive sequences were analyzed to study raw recombination free of thymic and clonal selection effects. TCRdb reprocessing: public reads trimmed at Q25 with fastp, clones called with MiXCR, in-frame beta chains kept. For every CDR3 protein sequence, its rows merge into one entry that carries the most common genes and DNA. What appears here as the V and J calls and clone size reflects TCRdb's work, not the paper's. This sample is represented by roughly 1,500,000 distinct CDR3 sequences; less than 40% of them were singletons. The ten largest clonotypes hold about 0.27% of the sample.

The sequence joins TRBV6-5 to TRBJ1-2; D gene: possibly TRBD1, on 6 matching bases. Sequenced: cord blood. This receptor was obtained from a newborn girl in good health. The sequenced DNA is TGTGCCAGCAGTCGGACAGAGCCTCCCGTTAACTATGGCTACACCTTC. Its translation is CASSRTEPPVNYGYTF.